This T cell receptor beta chain was sequenced for a study of post-analysis software for immune sequencing data (dated by TCRdb to the mid-2010s). A note on the overall study: The recorded disease courses included relapsing-remitting, secondary progressive and progressive-relapsing multiple sclerosis, and some patients had no subtype annotation. The multiple sclerosis patient repertoires were compared with approximately 11 previously published healthy control repertoires from donors aged about 6 to 26 years. A subset of samples was prepared in parallel using single-end sample barcoding, then pooled and co-amplified after Illumina adapter ligation. On the study overall, not on this receptor specifically: Significantly higher frequencies in patients than in controls were found for roughly 5 TRBV segments, including TRBV5-6, TRBV5-1 and TRBV20-1. Compared with controls, multiple sclerosis patients had significantly lower normalized Chao1 diversity, a finding suggesting substantial peripheral T-cell clonal expansion. Direct clustering with F measure revealed strong co-clustering of samples prepared in the same batch, which led to a batch-effect correction. The multiple sclerosis patient group was slightly younger than the control group.

The sample holds a few counts of this clonotype. What antigen it recognizes has not been identified. The sample holds no much larger clone one base away, and base qualities are not on file. From a lookup of the germline V gene (reference sequence), CDR1 and CDR2 are MNHNY and SVGAGI. The junction shows trimming of 5 bases on V and 6 bases on J, and the gene matches do not reach 8 bases of it. The CDR3, from cysteine to phenylalanine, totals 14 residues. The retained sequence is limited to the CDR3, 42 bases, with the frame set at the first base. To demonstrate the VDJtools post-analysis software, the study profiled TCR beta repertoires from the peripheral blood of around 13 young patients with multiple sclerosis. The multiple sclerosis patients were children and adolescents between about 6 and 16 years of age. The protocol used for the library was PCR. Instrument used: Illumina HiSeq 2500. To reduce PCR and sequencing biases, unique molecular identifiers were incorporated into the TCR beta cDNA libraries. Approximately 500,000 cDNA molecules were obtained for every 1 to 10 million input T cells, so each molecule roughly corresponded to one T cell. The patient libraries were prepared and sequenced with the same protocol used for the earlier healthy control dataset. Samples belonging to the same batch were prepared together, multiplexed and sequenced on a shared HiSeq lane. As for the original processing: MIGEC handled the raw barcoded reads, throwing out single-read molecular identifier groups before consensus assembly and CDR3 extraction. VDJtools was used for post-analysis of the clonotype tables, with diversity normalized by down-sampling every dataset to the smallest sample size. To correct batch-related cross-sample contamination, repertoire overlap clustering matched CDR3 amino acid sequences but not nucleotide sequences. TCRdb reprocessed the public reads (quality trimming at Q25 with fastp, clone calling with MiXCR) and kept in-frame beta chains. Rows matching on CDR3 protein sequence are summarized as one entry with the most common DNA and genes. These V and J calls are TCRdb output, not the study's own analysis. In all, the sample holds about 430,000 distinct CDR3 sequences, and about 39% of those were seen once. Of the sample, approximately 7.6% is held by the ten largest clones.

Sample: blood. The receptor's source is a girl aged 2 to 9 with multiple sclerosis. The rearrangement joined TRBV6-6 to TRBJ2-7; the junction holds 9 bases that match TRBD1. CDR3 region: CASSAGTGITEQYF. The DNA sequence is as follows: TGTGCCAGCAGTGCCGGGACAGGGATAACCGAGCAGTACTTC.